The next 15 T cell receptor beta chains were all read from a single sample in a study of blood T cell repertoires in COVID-19. The repertoire was sequenced with immunoSEQ multiplex PCR; TCRdb's copy has only in-frame clones and lacks some. The table lists around 250,000 clones, approximately 85% of them singletons. The source material was PBMCs or T cells enriched from blood (not recorded which). These receptors came from a woman in her forties or fifties who had recovered from COVID-19.

The chain employs TRBV10-3 and TRBJ2-1; 14 nucleotides align to TRBD2. CDR1 ENHRY and CDR2 SYGVKD come from the germline V gene. The ends lost 6 bases at V and 8 bases at J; junction bases unmatched: 6. This CDR3 spans 15 amino acids. The CDR3 region has the DNA TGTGCCATCAGCACCGGGACTAGCGGGAGTGATGAGCAGTTCTTC. As protein: CAISTGTSGSDEQFF.

The gene calls are TRBV11-3 and TRBJ2-5; no clear D gene. Trimming removed 5 bases from V and 2 bases from J, with 9 bases in between. Germline assignment: CDR1 SGHNT and CDR2 YENEEA. The CDR3 sequence is 13 residues long. CDR3 region: CASSPGPQETQYF. The CDR3 DNA follows: TGTGCCAGCAGCCCTGGCCCTCAAGAGACCCAGTACTTC.

This clone was seen more than once but under ten times. The chain joins TRBV2 to TRBJ1-2; D may be TRBD1 (6 bases). Trimming shortened V by 3 bases and J by 8 bases, and 13 bases separated the two germline ends. CDR1 and CDR2 from the germline V gene are SNHLY and FYNNEI. The CDR3 has 13 residues. CDR3 protein: CASSDYRELGYTF. Here the CDR3 DNA reads TGTGCCAGCAGTGATTACAGGGAGTTGGGCTACACCTTC.

V and J are TRBV9 and TRBJ1-5, with no clear D. V gave up 2 bases and J gave up 0 bases, with 9 bases separating them. CDR3 size: 15 residues. Looked up from germline, CDR1 is SGDLS and CDR2 is YYNGEE. The CDR3 DNA follows: TGTGCCAGCAGCGTTAACGAGGGTAGCAATCAGCCCCAGCATTTT. As protein: CASSVNEGSNQPQHF. The full variable domain, its missing parts supplied by reference TRBV9 and TRBJ1-5, is DSGVTQTPKHLITATGQRVTLRCSPRSGDLSVYWYQQSLDQGLQFLIQYYNGEERAKGNILERFSAQQFPDLHSELNLSSLELGDSALYFCASSVNEGSNQPQHFGDGTRLSIL.

The genes are TRBV30 and TRBJ2-1; 13 nucleotides line up with TRBD2. This CDR3 is 14 amino acids long. The trim removed 2 bases at V and 15 bases at J, leaving 10 bases unmatched. Germline assignment: CDR1 GTSNPN and CDR2 SVGIG (reference sequence). The CDR3 reads CAWSSATSGRAGFF. The CDR3 bases are TGTGCCTGGAGTTCCGCCACTAGCGGGAGGGCCGGGTTCTTC.

The rearrangement uses TRBV19 and TRBJ1-1, with 8 bases that match TRBD1. The CDR3 extends over 14 amino acids. The J segment lost 1 base and the V segment lost 6 bases, leaving 4 bases of the junction unmatched. The germline V gene has CDR1 LNHDA and CDR2 SQIVND (reference sequence). The DNA for the CDR3 is TGTGCCAGTAGGACCGGGACAGGGAACACTGAAGCTTTCTTT. Translated, it gives CASRTGTGNTEAFF. Filled out from reference TRBV19 and TRBJ1-1, the complete variable domain reads DGGITQSPKYLFRKEGQNVTLSCEQNLNHDAMYWYRQDPGQGLRLIYYSQIVNDFQKGDIAEGYSVSREKKESFPLTVTSAQKNPTAFYLCASRTGTGNTEAFFGQGTRLTVV.

This chain uses TRBV28 with TRBJ1-2, with TRBD1 identical over 7 bases. The germline V gene encodes CDR1 MDHEN and CDR2 SYDVKM. The CDR3 has 19 residues. J was trimmed by 2 bases and V by 7 bases; bases with no gene match: 22. CDR3 DNA: TGTGCCAGCAACCGGAGTCCAGTTCGAAACAGGGGCCGCAACTATGGCTACACCTTC. Translating gives CASNRSPVRNRGRNYGYTF.

J is TRBJ1-4 and V is TRBV7-2; tentatively, D is TRBD1 (5 bases). The germline V gene encodes CDR1 SGHTA and CDR2 FQGNSA. The CDR3 runs to 14 residues. V lost 3 bases and J lost 3, with 8 bases in between. CDR3 coding DNA: TGTGCCAGCAGCTTCAGGGCAGCTAATGAAAAACTGTTTTTT. As protein: CASSFRAANEKLFF.

The chain is built from TRBV20-1 and TRBJ2-7; TRBD1 is a possible D gene (5 bases). This CDR3 has 11 amino acids. The germline gives CDR1 DFQATT, CDR2 SNEGSKA (reference sequence). The CDR3 loop reads CRDIGSGKEYF. DNA for the CDR3: TGCAGGGACATCGGGTCCGGAAAAGAGTACTTC.

The chain uses TRBV6-6 and TRBJ1-1, with unresolved D. Germline V gene lookup returns CDR1 MNHNY and CDR2 SVGAGI (reference sequence). V lost 4 bases and J 1 base, leaving 4 bases between the germline ends. The length of the CDR3 is 12 residues. CDR3 nucleotide sequence: TGTGCCAGCAGTTCCCAGAACACTGAAGCTTTCTTT. Translated, it gives CASSSQNTEAFF.

CDR3: CAWSSGGENIQYF. In DNA form, the CDR3 reads TGTGCCTGGAGTTCCGGGGGGGAAAACATTCAGTACTTC. The chain carries TRBV30 and TRBJ2-4, with 8 positions matching TRBD2. Per germline, CDR1 GTSNPN and CDR2 SVGIG (reference sequence). The trim removed 2 bases at V and 5 bases at J, leaving 2 bases unmatched. The CDR3 extends over 13 amino acids.

This clone was counted once. The chain recombines TRBV27 with TRBJ1-1; D may be TRBD1 (6 bases). V lost 6 bases to trimming and J lost 11 bases, with 16 bases between them. The germline V gene has CDR1 MNHEY and CDR2 SMNVEV (reference sequence). CDR3 size: 12 residues. CDR3 bases: TGTGCCAGCAGCGCAGGGCGGGGGCAGGCTTTCTTT. Its protein is CASSAGRGQAFF.

This clone was picked up a small number of times. The rearrangement uses TRBV5-1 and TRBJ2-1, with unresolved D. Trimming took off 2 bases at V and 5 bases at J, with 11 bases between the two ends. Per germline, CDR1 SGHRS and CDR2 YFSETQ. There are 14 residues in the CDR3. Here the CDR3 reads CASSLGGSNNEQFF. CDR3 nucleotides: TGCGCCAGCAGCTTAGGCGGCAGTAACAATGAGCAGTTCTTC.

The J gene is TRBJ1-4, the V gene TRBV5-1; D is unclear. The CDR3 spans 15 residues. V dropped 5 bases and J dropped 4 bases, with 15 bases sitting between them. CDR1 and CDR2 (germline): SGHRS, YFSETQ. CDR3 residues: CASRPYPRDNEKLFF. CDR3 nucleotide sequence: TGCGCCAGCAGGCCCTACCCTCGGGATAATGAAAAACTGTTTTTT.

The chain joins TRBV30 to TRBJ2-5, with 8 bases that match TRBD2. V lost 3 bases, J lost 9 bases, and 12 bases stayed unmatched. CDR3 length: 14 amino acids. CDR1 and CDR2 (germline): GTSNPN, SVGIG (reference sequence). The CDR3 DNA sequence: TGTGCCTGGAGCGGGTTAGCGGGGTCAAAGGCCCAGTACTTC. Its translation: CAWSGLAGSKAQYF.